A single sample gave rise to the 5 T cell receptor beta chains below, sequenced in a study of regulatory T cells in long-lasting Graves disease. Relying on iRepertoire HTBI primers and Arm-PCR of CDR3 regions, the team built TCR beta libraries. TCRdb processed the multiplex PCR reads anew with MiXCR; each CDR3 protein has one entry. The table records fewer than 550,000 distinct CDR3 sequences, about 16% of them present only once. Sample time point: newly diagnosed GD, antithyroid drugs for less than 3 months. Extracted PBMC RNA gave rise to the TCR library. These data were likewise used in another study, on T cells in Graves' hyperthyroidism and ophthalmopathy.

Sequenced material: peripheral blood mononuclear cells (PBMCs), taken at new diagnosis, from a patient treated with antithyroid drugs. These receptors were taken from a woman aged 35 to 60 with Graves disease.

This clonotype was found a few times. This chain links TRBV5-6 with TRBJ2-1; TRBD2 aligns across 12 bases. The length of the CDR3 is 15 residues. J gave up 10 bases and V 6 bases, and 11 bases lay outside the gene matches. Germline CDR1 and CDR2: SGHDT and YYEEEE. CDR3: CASNSLAGGPGEQFF. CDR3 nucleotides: TGTGCCAGCAATTCTCTAGCGGGGGGGCCTGGGGAGCAGTTCTTC.

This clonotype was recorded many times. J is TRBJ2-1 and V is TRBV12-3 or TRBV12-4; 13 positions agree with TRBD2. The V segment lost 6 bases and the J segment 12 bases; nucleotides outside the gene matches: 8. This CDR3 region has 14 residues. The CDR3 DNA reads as TGTGCCAGCAGACCGGGACTAGCGGGGTTATCGCAGTTCTTC. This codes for CASRPGLAGLSQFF.

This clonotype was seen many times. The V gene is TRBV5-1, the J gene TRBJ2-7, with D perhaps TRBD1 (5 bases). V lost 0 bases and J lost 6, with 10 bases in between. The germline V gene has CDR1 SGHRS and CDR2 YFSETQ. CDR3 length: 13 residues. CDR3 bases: TGCGCCAGCAGCTTGGAGGGGTGGGGCGAGCAGTACTTC. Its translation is CASSLEGWGEQYF. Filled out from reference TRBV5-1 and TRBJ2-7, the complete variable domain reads KAGVTQTPRYLIKTRGQQVTLSCSPISGHRSVSWYQQTPGQGLQFLFEYFSETQRNKGNFPGRFSGRQFSNSRSEMNVSTLELGDSALYLCASSLEGWGEQYFGPGTRLTVT.

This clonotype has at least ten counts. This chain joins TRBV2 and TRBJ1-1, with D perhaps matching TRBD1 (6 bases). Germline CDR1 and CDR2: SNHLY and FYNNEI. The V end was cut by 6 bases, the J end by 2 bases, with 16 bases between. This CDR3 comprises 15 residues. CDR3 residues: CASRHPGHANTEAFF. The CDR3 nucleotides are TGTGCCAGCAGGCACCCGGGACACGCTAACACTGAAGCTTTCTTT. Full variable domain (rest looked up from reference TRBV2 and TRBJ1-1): EPEVTQTPSHQVTQMGQEVILRCVPISNHLYFYWYRQILGQKVEFLVSFYNNEISEKSEIFDDQFSVERPDGSNFTLKIRSTKLEDSAMYFCASRHPGHANTEAFFGQGTRLTVV.

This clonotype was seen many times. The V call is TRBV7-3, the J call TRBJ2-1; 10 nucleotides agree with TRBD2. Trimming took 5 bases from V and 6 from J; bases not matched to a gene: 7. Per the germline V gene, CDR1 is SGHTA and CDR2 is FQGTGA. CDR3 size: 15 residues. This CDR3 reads CASSQEAGGVNEQFF. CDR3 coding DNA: TGTGCCAGCAGCCAAGAAGCGGGGGGGGTCAATGAGCAGTTCTTC.